Listed here is a single T cell receptor beta chain. Its matching antigen is unknown. The junction and the germline gene differ at one end; a read error may be behind it. This sample was taken from a study of T cells in localized non-small cell lung cancer. Study conclusions and caveats: The greatest T cell clonality was found in uninvolved adjacent lung (higher than in tumor). Appearance in adjacent lung was seen for a median 57 of the top 100 tumor clones. Heterogeneity remains possible because sequencing was limited to only one tumor region. Greater blood T cell density accompanied longer overall survival.

There are 15 residues in the CDR3. Germline V lookup: CDR1 MNHGY, CDR2 SAAAGT. The protocol was immunoSEQ multiplex PCR, while the TCRdb copy is restricted to in-frame clones and leaves out a portion. This table holds 2,500 to 3,000 clones, 24% found once. The TCR originated in a woman aged 35 to 70 with stage I lung adenocarcinoma. The input for sequencing was lung tumor tissue, taken before any cancer treatment. The chain carries TRBV6-8 and TRBJ2-7; D is uncertain. Written as DNA, the CDR3 is TGTGCCATCAGTAGGACCCGGGCCATGTCCTACGAGCAGTACTTC. Its protein is CAISRTRAMSYEQYF.